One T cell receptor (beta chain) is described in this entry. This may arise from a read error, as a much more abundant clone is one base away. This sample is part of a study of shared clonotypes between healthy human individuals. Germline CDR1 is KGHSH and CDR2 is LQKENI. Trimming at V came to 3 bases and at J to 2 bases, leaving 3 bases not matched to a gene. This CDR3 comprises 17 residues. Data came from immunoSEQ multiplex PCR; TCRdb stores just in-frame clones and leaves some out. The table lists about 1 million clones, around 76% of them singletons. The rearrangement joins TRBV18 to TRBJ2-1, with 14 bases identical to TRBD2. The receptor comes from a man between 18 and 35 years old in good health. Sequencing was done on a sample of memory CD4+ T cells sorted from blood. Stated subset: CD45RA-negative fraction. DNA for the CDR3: TGTGCCAGCTCACCGGCGGGACTAGCGGGGGCCTACAATGAGCAGTTCTTC. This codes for CASSPAGLAGAYNEQFF.